This T cell receptor beta chain is from a study of regulatory T cells in long-lasting Graves disease. Overall study findings and caveats: Analysis covered peripheral blood alone, not thyroid tissue.

This clonotype was counted many times. Its antigen is as yet unknown. Construction of TCR beta libraries relied on iRepertoire HTBI primers and on Arm-PCR targeting CDR3 regions. TCRdb reprocessed the multiplex PCR reads via MiXCR and lists one record per CDR3 protein. Of 400,000 to 500,000 distinct CDR3 sequences listed, under 25% are singletons. The length of the CDR3 is 15 residues. Trimming took 5 bases from V and 6 from J; bases not matched to a gene: 9. Time point here: persistent/refractory GD, antithyroid drugs over 5 years with positive TRAb. RNA extracted from PBMCs served as the sequencing template.

The sequenced sample was peripheral blood mononuclear cells (PBMCs), obtained when the disease was refractory, from a patient treated with antithyroid drugs. This chain joins TRBV12-3 or TRBV12-4 and TRBJ2-2; the match to TRBD1 covers 7 bases. This receptor was obtained from a female donor with Graves disease. CDR3 residues: CASSLGTEGAGELFF. The CDR3 DNA reads TGTGCCAGCAGTCTCGGGACAGAGGGGGCCGGGGAGCTGTTTTTT.